This TCR beta chain was observed in a study of blood T cell repertoires in COVID-19. Study-level information: The United States, Italy and Spain were the sources of the acute and convalescent COVID-19 samples. In each case, the material was cDNA or gDNA derived from T cells, B-cell-depleted T cells, or PBMCs.

A note on this clone: At one end the junction does not follow the germline gene, possibly because of a read error.

Per the authors' pipeline: By means of reference gene primer amplification, nucleated cell counts were estimated. Profiling relied on immunoSEQ multiplex PCR, and the TCRdb table lists in-frame clones only, not all of them. That table supplies the V and J calls and clone size; D and trimming were determined from the DNA. Of about 210,000 clones in the sample, roughly nine tenths are singletons; the top ten hold roughly 0.7%. The clonotype was recovered from a middle-aged man with acute or convalescent COVID-19. Specimen: peripheral blood.

This CDR3 is CASSYSTRNAEAFF. For the CDR3, the DNA is TGTGCCAGCAGTTACTCGACCAGGAACGCTGAAGCTTTCTTT. The chain joins TRBV6-5 to TRBJ1-1; the D is unclear. Germline values: CDR1 MNHEY, CDR2 SVGAGI. The CDR3 loop spans 14 amino acids.